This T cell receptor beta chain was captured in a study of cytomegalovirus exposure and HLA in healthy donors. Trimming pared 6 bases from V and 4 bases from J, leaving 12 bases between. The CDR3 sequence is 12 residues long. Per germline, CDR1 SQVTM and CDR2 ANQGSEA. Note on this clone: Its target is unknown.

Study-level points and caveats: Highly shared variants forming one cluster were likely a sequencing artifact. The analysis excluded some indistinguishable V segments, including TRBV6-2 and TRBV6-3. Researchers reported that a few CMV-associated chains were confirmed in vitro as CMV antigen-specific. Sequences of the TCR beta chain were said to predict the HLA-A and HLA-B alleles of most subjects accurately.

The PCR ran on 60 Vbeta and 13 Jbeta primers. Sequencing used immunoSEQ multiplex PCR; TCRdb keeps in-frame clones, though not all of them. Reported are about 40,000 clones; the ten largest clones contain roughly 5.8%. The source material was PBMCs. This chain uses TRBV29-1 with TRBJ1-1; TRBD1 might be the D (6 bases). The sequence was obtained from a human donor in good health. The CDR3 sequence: CSVQRRGTEAFF. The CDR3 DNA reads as TGCAGCGTCCAGCGCAGGGGCACTGAAGCTTTCTTT. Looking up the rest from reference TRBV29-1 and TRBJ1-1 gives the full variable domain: SAVISQKPSRDICQRGTSLTIQCQVDSQVTMMFWYRQQPGQSLTLIATANQGSEATYESGFVIDKFPISRPNLTFSTLTVSNMSPEDSSIYLCSVQRRGTEAFFGQGTRLTVV.